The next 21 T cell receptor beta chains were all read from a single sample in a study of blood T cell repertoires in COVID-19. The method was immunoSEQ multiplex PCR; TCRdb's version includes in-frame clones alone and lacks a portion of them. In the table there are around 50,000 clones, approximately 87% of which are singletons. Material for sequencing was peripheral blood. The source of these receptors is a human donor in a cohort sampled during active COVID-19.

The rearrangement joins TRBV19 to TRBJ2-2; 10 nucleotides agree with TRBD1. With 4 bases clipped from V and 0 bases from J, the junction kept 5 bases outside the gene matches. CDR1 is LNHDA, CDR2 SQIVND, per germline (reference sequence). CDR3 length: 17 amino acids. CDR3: CASSTTGTGANTGELFF. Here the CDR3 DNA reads TGTGCCAGTAGTACCACCGGGACAGGGGCGAACACCGGGGAGCTGTTTTTT.

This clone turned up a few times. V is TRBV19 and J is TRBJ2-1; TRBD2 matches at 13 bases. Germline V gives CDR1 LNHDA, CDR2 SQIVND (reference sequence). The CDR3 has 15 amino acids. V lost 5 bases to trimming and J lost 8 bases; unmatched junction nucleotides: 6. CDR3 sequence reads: CASSSTSGGYDEQFF. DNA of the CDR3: TGTGCCAGTAGTTCGACTAGCGGGGGGTACGATGAGCAGTTCTTC.

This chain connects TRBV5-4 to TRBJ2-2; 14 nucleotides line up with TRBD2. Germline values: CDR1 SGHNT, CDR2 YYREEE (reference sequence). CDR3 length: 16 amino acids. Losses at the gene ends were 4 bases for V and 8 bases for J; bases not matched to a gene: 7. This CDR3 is CASSRLAGGQFGELFF. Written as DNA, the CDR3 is TGTGCCAGCAGCCGACTAGCGGGGGGGCAGTTTGGGGAGCTGTTTTTT.

The CDR3 DNA is TGTGCCAGCAGCTTTGCCAGCGATGGTGAAAAACTGTTTTTT. It codes for CASSFASDGEKLFF. This chain joins TRBV7-9 and TRBJ1-4, with no clear D. The CDR3 has 14 residues. Between the trimmed V and J ends, which lost 3 bases and 7 bases, there was a span of 12 bases. Germline CDR1 is SEHNR and CDR2 is FQNEAQ (reference sequence).

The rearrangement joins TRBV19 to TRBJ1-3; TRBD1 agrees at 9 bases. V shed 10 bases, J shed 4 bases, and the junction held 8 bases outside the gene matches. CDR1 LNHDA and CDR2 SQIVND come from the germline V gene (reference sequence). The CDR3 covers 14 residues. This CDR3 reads CATLTGGEGNTIYF. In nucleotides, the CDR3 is TGTGCCACGCTAACAGGGGGCGAAGGAAACACCATATATTTT.

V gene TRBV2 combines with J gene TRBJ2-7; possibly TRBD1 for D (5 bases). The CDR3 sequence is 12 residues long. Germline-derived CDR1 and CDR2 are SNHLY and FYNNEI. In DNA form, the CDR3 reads TGTGCAGGTCGGGCAGGGCCAGGCGAGCAGTACTTC. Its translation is CAGRAGPGEQYF.

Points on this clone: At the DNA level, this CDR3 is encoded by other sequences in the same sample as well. CDR3 loop: CSVRDSNTEAFF. DNA of the CDR3: TGCAGCGTAAGGGACAGTAACACTGAAGCTTTCTTT. The chain combines TRBV29-1 with TRBJ1-1; 7 nucleotides align to TRBD1. Germline CDR1 and CDR2: SQVTM and ANQGSEA. The CDR3 covers 12 residues. V shed 6 bases and J 2 bases; nucleotides not matched to a gene: 3.

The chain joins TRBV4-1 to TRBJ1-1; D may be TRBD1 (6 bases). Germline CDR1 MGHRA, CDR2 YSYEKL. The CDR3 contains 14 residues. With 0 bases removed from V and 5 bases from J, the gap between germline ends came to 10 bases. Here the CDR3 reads CASSQEGRGTEAFF. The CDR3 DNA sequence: TGCGCCAGCAGCCAAGAGGGAAGGGGGACTGAAGCTTTCTTT.

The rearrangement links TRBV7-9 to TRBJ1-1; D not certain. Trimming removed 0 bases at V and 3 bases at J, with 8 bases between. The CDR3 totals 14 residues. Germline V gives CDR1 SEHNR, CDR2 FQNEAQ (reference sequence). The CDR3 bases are TGTGCCAGCAGCTTAGCATCAGTGGACACTGAAGCTTTCTTT. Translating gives CASSLASVDTEAFF.

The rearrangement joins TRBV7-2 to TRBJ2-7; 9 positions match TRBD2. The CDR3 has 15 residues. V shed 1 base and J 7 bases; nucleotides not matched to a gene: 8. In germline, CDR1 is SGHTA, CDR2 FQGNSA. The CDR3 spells CASSLDPHTSGEQYF. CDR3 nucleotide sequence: TGTGCCAGCAGCTTAGACCCCCATACTAGCGGGGAGCAGTACTTC. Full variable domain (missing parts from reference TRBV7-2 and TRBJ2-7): GAGVSQSPSNKVTEKGKDVELRCDPISGHTALYWYRQSLGQGLEFLIYFQGNSAPDKSGLPSDRFSAERTGGSVSTLTIQRTQQEDSAVYLCASSLDPHTSGEQYFGPGTRLTVT.

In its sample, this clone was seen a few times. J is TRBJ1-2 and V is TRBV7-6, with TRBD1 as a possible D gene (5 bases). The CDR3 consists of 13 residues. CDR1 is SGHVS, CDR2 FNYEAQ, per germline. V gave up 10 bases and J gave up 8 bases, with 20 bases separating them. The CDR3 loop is CATRGLDGGGYTF. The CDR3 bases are TGTGCCACCCGGGGGTTGGACGGAGGGGGCTACACCTTC.

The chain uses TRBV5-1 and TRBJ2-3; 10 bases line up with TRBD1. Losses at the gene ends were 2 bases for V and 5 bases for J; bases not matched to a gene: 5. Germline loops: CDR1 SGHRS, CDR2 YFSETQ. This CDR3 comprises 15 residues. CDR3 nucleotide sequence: TGCGCCAGCAGCTTAGGGGACAGGGGTCAAGATACGCAGTATTTT. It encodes CASSLGDRGQDTQYF.

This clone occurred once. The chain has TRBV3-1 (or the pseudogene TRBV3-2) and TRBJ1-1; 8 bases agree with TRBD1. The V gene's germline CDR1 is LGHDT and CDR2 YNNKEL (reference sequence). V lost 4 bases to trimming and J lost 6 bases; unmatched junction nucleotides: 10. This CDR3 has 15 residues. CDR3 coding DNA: TGTGCCAGCAGCCTGCTAACAGGGGGTCGCGCTGAAGCTTTCTTT. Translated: CASSLLTGGRAEAFF.

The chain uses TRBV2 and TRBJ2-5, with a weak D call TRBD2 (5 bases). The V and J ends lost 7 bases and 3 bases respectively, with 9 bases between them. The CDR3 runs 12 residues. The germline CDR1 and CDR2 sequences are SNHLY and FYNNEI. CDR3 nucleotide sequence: TGTGCCAGCACTTGGGGAGAAGAGACCCAGTACTTC. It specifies CASTWGEETQYF.

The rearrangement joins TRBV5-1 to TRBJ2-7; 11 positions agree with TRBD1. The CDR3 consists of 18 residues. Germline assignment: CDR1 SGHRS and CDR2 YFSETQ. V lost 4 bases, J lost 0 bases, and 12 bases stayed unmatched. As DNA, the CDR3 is TGCGCCAGCAGCAGGGACAGGGGGGATTCACTTTCCTCCTACGAGCAGTACTTC. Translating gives CASSRDRGDSLSSYEQYF.

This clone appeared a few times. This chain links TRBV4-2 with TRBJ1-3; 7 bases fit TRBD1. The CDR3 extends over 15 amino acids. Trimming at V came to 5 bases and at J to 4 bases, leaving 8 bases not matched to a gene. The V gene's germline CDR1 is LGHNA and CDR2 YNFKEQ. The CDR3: CASSYRQGSGNTIYF. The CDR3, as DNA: TGTGCCAGCAGCTACAGACAGGGATCCGGAAACACCATATATTTT.

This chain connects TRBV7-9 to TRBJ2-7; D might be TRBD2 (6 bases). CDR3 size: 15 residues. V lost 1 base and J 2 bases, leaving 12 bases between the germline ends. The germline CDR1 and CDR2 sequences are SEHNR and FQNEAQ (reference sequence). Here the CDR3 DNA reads TGTGCCAGCAGCTTAGGATCCCCGGGGGCCTACGAGCAGTACTTC. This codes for CASSLGSPGAYEQYF. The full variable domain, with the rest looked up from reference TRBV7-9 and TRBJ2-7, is DTGVSQNPRHKITKRGQNVTFRCDPISEHNRLYWYRQTLGQGPEFLTYFQNEAQLEKSRLLSDRFSAERPKGSFSTLEIQRTEQGDSAMYLCASSLGSPGAYEQYFGPGTRLTVT.

CDR3 bases: TGTGCCATCAGAGACTTCACAGATACGCAGTATTTT. This translates into CAIRDFTDTQYF. V is TRBV10-3 and J is TRBJ2-3, with D unresolved. V shed 6 bases and J shed 2 bases, with 6 bases lying between them. The CDR3 has 12 residues. Germline CDR1 reads ENHRY; CDR2 reads SYGVKD.

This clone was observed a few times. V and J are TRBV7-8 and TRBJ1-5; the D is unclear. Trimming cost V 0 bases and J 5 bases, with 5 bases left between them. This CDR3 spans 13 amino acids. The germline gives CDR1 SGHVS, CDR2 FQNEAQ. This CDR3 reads CASSLASYQPQHF. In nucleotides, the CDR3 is TGTGCCAGCAGCTTAGCCTCTTATCAGCCCCAGCATTTT. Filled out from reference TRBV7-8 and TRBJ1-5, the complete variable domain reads GAGVSQSPRYKVAKRGQDVALRCDPISGHVSLFWYQQALGQGPEFLTYFQNEAQLDKSGLPSDRFFAERPEGSVSTLKIQRTQQEDSAVYLCASSLASYQPQHFGDGTRLSIL.

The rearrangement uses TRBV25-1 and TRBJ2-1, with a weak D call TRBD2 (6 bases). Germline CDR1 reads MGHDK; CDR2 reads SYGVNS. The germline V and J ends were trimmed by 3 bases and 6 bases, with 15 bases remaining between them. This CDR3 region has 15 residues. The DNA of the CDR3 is TGTGCCAGCAGTGACCCGGCTGCGGGGACCAATGAGCAGTTCTTC. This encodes CASSDPAAGTNEQFF.

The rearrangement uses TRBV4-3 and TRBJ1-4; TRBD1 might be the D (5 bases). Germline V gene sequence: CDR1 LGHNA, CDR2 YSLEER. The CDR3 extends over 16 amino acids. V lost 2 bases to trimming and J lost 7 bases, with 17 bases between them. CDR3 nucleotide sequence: TGCGCCAGCAGCCAAAAAAAAGGGGTTGTGGGTGAAAAACTGTTTTTT. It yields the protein CASSQKKGVVGEKLFF.